The clone carrying this TCR beta chain is large by share. What it binds is not known. These data belong to a study of OX40 agonist ivuxolimab in advanced cancers. Looking at the study overall: Patients received intravenous ivuxolimab every 2 weeks at 0.01 to 10 mg/kg. Partial responses were recorded for three patients, including one with hepatocellular carcinoma and two with cutaneous melanoma. Past anti-PD-1, anti-PD-L1 or anti-CTLA-4 therapy was accepted, and roughly 38% had received some.

With 8 bases removed from V and 11 bases from J, the gap between germline ends came to 21 bases. This CDR3 is 13 amino acids long. The V gene's germline CDR1 is SEHNR and CDR2 FQNEAQ (reference sequence). Points from the study as a whole: With doses of 0.1 to 3.0 mg/kg, CD4+ and CD8+ blood T cells had undergone clonal expansion by week 6.

The table came from immunoSEQ multiplex PCR; TCRdb's copy has only in-frame clones and leaves some out. This table has 25,000 or so clones, about 90% appearing once. This receptor was taken from an adult with an advanced solid tumor such as melanoma, head and neck, liver or kidney cancer. The material was CD4+ or CD8+ T cells sorted from blood, obtained in a trial of the OX40 agonist ivuxolimab. This rearrangement joins TRBV7-9 to TRBJ1-1; weak D call: TRBD1 (5 bases). CDR3 nucleotides: TGTGCCAGCGGAAGGGAATCAGCAGGGTGGGCTTTCTTT. Amino acids: CASGRESAGWAFF.